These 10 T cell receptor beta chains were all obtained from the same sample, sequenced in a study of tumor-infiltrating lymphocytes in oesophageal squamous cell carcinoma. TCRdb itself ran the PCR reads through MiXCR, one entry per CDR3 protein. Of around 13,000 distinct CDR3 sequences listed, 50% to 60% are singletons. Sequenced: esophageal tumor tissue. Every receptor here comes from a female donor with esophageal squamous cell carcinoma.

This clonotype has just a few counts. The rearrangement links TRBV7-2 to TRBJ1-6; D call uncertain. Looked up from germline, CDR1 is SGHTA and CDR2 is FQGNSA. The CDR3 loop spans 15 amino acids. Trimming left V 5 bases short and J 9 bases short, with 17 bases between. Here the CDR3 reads CASSDGTLPFSPLHF. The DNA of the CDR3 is TGTGCCAGCAGCGACGGAACTCTTCCTTTTTCACCCCTCCACTTT.

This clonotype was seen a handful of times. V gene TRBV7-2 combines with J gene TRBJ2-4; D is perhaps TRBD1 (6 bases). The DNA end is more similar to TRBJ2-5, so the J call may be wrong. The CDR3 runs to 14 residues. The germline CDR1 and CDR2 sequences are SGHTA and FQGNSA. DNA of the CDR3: TGTGCCAGCAGCTTAACAGGGTATCAAGAGACCCAGTACTTC. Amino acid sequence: CASSLTGYQETQYF.

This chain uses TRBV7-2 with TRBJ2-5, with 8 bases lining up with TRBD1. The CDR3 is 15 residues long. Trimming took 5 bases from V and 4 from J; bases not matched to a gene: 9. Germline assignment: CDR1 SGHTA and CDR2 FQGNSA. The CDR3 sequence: CASSLGQGVLETQYF. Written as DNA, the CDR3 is TGTGCCAGCAGCCTCGGACAGGGAGTCTTAGAGACCCAGTACTTC.

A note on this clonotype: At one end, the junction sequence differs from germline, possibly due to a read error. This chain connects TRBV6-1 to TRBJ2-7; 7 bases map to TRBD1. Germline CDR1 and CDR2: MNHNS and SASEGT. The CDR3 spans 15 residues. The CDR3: CASSEVTGSNSPLHF. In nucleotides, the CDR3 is TGTGCCAGCAGTGAAGTGACAGGGTCTAATTCACCCCTCCACTTC.

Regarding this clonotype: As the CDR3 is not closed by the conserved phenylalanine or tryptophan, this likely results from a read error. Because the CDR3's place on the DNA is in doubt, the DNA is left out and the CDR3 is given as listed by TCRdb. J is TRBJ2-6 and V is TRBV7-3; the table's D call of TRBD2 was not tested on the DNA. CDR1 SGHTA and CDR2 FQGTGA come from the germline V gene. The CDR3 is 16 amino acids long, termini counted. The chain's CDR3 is CASSLSGGGAEQYFGA.

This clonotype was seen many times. Here the CDR3 reads CASSAIRGGSYNEQFF. For the CDR3, the DNA is TGCGCCAGCAGCGCTATCCGCGGGGGGTCTTACAATGAGCAGTTCTTC. This rearrangement joins TRBV5-1 to TRBJ2-1; 8 bases are a match to TRBD2. The CDR3 runs to 16 residues. Germline lookup yields CDR1 SGHRS and CDR2 YFSETQ. Trimming at V came to 4 bases and at J to 4 bases, leaving 10 bases not matched to a gene.

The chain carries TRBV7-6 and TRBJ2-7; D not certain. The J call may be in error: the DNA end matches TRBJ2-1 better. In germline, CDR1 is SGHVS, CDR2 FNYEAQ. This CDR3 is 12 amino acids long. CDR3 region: CASSRVYYEQFF. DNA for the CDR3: TGTGCCAGCAGCAGAGTCTACTACGAGCAGTTCTTC.

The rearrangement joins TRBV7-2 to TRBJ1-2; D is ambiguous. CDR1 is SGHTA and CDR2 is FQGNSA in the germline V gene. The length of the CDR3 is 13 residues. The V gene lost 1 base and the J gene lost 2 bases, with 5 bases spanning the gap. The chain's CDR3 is CASSLDTNYGYTF. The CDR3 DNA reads TGTGCCAGCAGCTTAGACACAAACTATGGCTACACCTTC.

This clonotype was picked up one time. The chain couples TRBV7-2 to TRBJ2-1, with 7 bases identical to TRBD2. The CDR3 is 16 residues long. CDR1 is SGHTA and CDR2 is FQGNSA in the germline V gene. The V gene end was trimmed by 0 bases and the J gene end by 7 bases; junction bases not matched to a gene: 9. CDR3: CASSLASGLVENEQFF. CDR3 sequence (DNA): TGTGCCAGCAGCTTAGCGTCAGGACTAGTGGAAAATGAGCAGTTCTTC.

Here the CDR3 DNA reads TGTGCCAGCATCTCGGACAGGGGCCTTTCAAACACCGGGGAGCTGTTTTTT. This gives the protein CASISDRGLSNTGELFF. The gene calls are TRBV6-1 and TRBJ2-2; 9 positions match TRBD1. This CDR3 spans 17 amino acids. Trimming at V came to 7 bases and at J to 2 bases, leaving 11 bases not matched to a gene. In germline, CDR1 is MNHNS, CDR2 SASEGT.